A selection of T cell receptor beta chains follows, all from one sample in a study of human T cells and chemical hapten exposure. TCRdb reanalysed the RACE reads using MiXCR and keeps one entry per CDR3 protein. The repertoire includes about 120,000 distinct CDR3 sequences, approximately 13% of them detected once, and around 2.8% sits in the top ten. The sample here was whole blood, taken in connection with sensitization to the hapten diphenylcyclopropenone (DPC). These receptors all stem from a woman aged 18-35 years with alopecia areata. Some clones in this sample may be carry-over from other donors' samples. Each CDR3 is given without its conserved first and last residue.

V | CDR3
TRBV9 | ASTLYGELF
TRBV18 | ASSPDREGYT
TRBV11-2 | ASSSRASSYNEQF
TRBV7-3 | ASSTTGGEQY
TRBV6-6 | ASSYSGTGRTGELF
TRBV5-6 | ASSLRGQGHSPLH
TRBV6-2/TRBV6-3 | ASSRPGGRETQY
TRBV9 | ASSVEPGQGFYEQF
TRBV12-3/TRBV12-4 | ASNIQWAGETQY
TRBV4-1 | ASSYRGGGTDTQY
TRBV5-4 | ASSLSAGTEAF
TRBV27 | ASSFRGSGDYGYT
TRBV27 | ASSLFSGTTDTQY
TRBV28 | ASRIPGFNEKLF
TRBV5-1 | ASSLGTWNEKLF
TRBV20-1 | SARVGGTSVRGTQY
TRBV28 | ASRSTVNQPQH
TRBV12-3/TRBV12-4 | ASSPGSGQPQH
TRBV6-5 | ASSYSSQGYVGNEQF
TRBV3-1 | ASSLGQGNEAF
TRBV16 | ASSKGHTNTEAF
TRBV28 | ASSLARSKGANVLT
TRBV4-3 | ASSLRSETDISGEQY
TRBV3-1 | ASSTRTGGYEQY
TRBV14 | ASSQRTGGADTQY
TRBV12-3/TRBV12-4 | ASSLRQGRAEAF
TRBV4-1 | ASSRRLAGALTDTQY
TRBV11-2 | ASSFPTVDRVPTREQY
TRBV6-4 | ASLGSPYEQY
TRBV5-6 | ASTAIPRNTGELF
TRBV4-3 | ASSHGQTGANVLT
TRBV3-1 | ASSLERLAGGPPTQY
TRBV20-1 | SARTPSPNTGELF
TRBV6-5 | ASSYRGTETALH
TRBV30 | AWTAGYTDTQY
TRBV27 | ASRPRGPGGYT
TRBV15 | ATSRDQIGAGFSGANVLT
TRBV7-9 | ASSLIVNTEAF
TRBV19 | ASSVKSQETQY
TRBV5-6 | ASSPRQGRNNEQF
TRBV6-2/TRBV6-3 | ASSDRDTGTDGYT
TRBV4-3 | ASSRNRDSPLH
TRBV6-5 | ASTKGQGRTGELF
TRBV28 | ASHPGFSYEQY
TRBV24-1 | ATSDRQGEGYT
TRBV6-5 | ASSYSTSGSTDTQY
TRBV14 | ASSQAGDYGYT